One sample yielded the 19 T cell receptor beta chains listed below, sequenced in a study of shared clonotypes between healthy human individuals. Assay used: immunoSEQ multiplex PCR; TCRdb lists only in-frame clones, some missing. The sample yields about 2.4 million clones, more than 85% seen once. The sequencing input was naive CD4+ T cells from PBMCs. The subset denotes: CD45RA+ positively selected. The source is a man between 18 and 35 years old in good health. Some clones in this sample may be carry-over from other donors' samples.

The table lists this clone with a few counts. The chain couples TRBV28 to TRBJ2-7, with 8 bases matching TRBD1. The CDR3 is 14 amino acids. CDR1 and CDR2 from the germline V gene are MDHEN and SYDVKM. Losses at the gene ends were 4 bases for V and 0 bases for J; bases not matched to a gene: 2. The DNA of the CDR3 is TGTGCCAGCAGTTGGGGGACAGGCTCCTACGAGCAGTACTTC. As protein: CASSWGTGSYEQYF.

V is TRBV19 and J is TRBJ2-7, with 7 bases aligning to TRBD1. The CDR3 length is 15 residues. V was pared by 3 bases and J by 6 bases, with 11 bases of the junction left unmatched. Germline V gene data show CDR1 as LNHDA and CDR2 as SQIVND (reference sequence). The CDR3 DNA is TGTGCCAGTAGTATCGGGACAGACTATTTCGGCGAGCAGTACTTC. Protein product: CASSIGTDYFGEQYF.

V is TRBV6-1 and J is TRBJ1-2; D unclear. The germline CDR1 and CDR2 sequences are MNHNS and SASEGT. V lost 4 bases and J lost 10, with 10 bases in between. This CDR3 is built from 11 residues. The CDR3 reads CASSGWNYYTF. CDR3 nucleotide sequence: TGTGCCAGCAGTGGATGGAACTACTACACCTTC.

The chain carries TRBV4-3 and TRBJ2-2; D is perhaps TRBD1 (6 bases). Germline CDR1 reads LGHNA; CDR2 reads YSLEER. This CDR3 is 14 amino acids long. Between the trimmed V and J ends, which lost 1 base and 6 bases, there was a span of 9 bases. This chain's CDR3 is CASSQGDISGELFF. CDR3 DNA sequence: TGCGCCAGCAGCCAAGGGGACATCTCCGGGGAGCTGTTTTTT.

The chain uses TRBV11-2 and TRBJ1-1; D is possibly TRBD1 (5 bases). The germline V gene encodes CDR1 SGHAT and CDR2 FQNNGV. The CDR3 has 15 residues. Trimming stripped 5 bases from V and 2 bases from J, with 15 bases between. The CDR3 DNA reads TGTGCCAGCAGCCGGGCGGGGGGAGGTAACACTGAAGCTTTCTTT. It codes for CASSRAGGGNTEAFF.

The J gene is TRBJ2-5, the V gene TRBV7-9; TRBD1 or TRBD2 may be the D gene (5 bases each). Per germline, CDR1 SEHNR and CDR2 FQNEAQ (reference sequence). The CDR3 has 15 residues. V lost 6 bases and J 7 bases, leaving 21 bases between the germline ends. CDR3 sequence (DNA): TGTGCCAGCAGGGCCGGGGCCACACCGGGCGGGACCCAGTACTTC. This gives the protein CASRAGATPGGTQYF.

The chain employs TRBV4-3 and TRBJ2-7, with a tentative D call TRBD1 (6 bases). V lost 3 bases to trimming and J lost 2 bases, with 14 bases between them. Germline V gene sequence: CDR1 LGHNA, CDR2 YSLEER. The CDR3 has 15 residues. For the CDR3, the DNA is TGCGCCAGCAGCCAGTATCCCGGGACAACCTACGAGCAGTACTTC. Translating gives CASSQYPGTTYEQYF.

The rearrangement joins TRBV4-1 to TRBJ2-3; the match to TRBD2 covers 16 bases. J gave up 6 bases and V 1 base, and 1 base lay outside the gene matches. This CDR3 is built from 16 residues. The germline CDR1 and CDR2 sequences are MGHRA and YSYEKL. CDR3 protein: CASSQAGLAGGDTQYF. In DNA form, the CDR3 reads TGCGCCAGCAGCCAAGCGGGACTAGCGGGAGGGGATACGCAGTATTTT.

This chain joins TRBV7-9 and TRBJ2-3; 9 bases line up with TRBD2. Germline CDR1 reads SEHNR; CDR2 reads FQNEAQ (reference sequence). V lost 5 bases and J lost 0; bases outside the gene matches: 3. CDR3 length equals 15 residues. The CDR3, as DNA: TGTGCCAGCAGCACCCTAGCGGGAAGCACAGATACGCAGTATTTT. Protein: CASSTLAGSTDTQYF.

The chain links TRBV10-3 to TRBJ1-1, with 9 bases aligning to TRBD1. The ends lost 6 bases at V and 0 bases at J; junction bases unmatched: 8. This CDR3 has 16 amino acids. The germline V gene encodes CDR1 ENHRY and CDR2 SYGVKD. The CDR3 region is CAIRGQGKTMNTEAFF. In DNA form, the CDR3 reads TGTGCCATCAGGGGACAGGGTAAGACCATGAACACTGAAGCTTTCTTT.

J is TRBJ2-1 and V is TRBV2; D is unclear. V lost 2 bases and J lost 7, with 12 bases in between. There are 14 residues in the CDR3. Germline values: CDR1 SNHLY, CDR2 FYNNEI. The CDR3: CASSETNQRNEQFF. The CDR3, as DNA: TGTGCCAGCAGTGAAACAAACCAGCGTAATGAGCAGTTCTTC.

The chain couples TRBV4-1 to TRBJ2-2; 10 nucleotides match TRBD1. V shed 3 bases, J shed 2 bases, and the junction held 12 bases outside the gene matches. Germline loops: CDR1 MGHRA, CDR2 YSYEKL. This CDR3 spans 19 amino acids. The CDR3 DNA sequence: TGCGCCAGCAGCCAGGACAGGGGGAACTCAAACCCTAACACCGGGGAGCTGTTTTTT. It specifies CASSQDRGNSNPNTGELFF.

The chain employs TRBV9 and TRBJ2-3; either TRBD1 or TRBD2 may supply D (5 bases each). The germline V gene has CDR1 SGDLS and CDR2 YYNGEE. V was trimmed by 0 bases and J by 1 base, leaving 9 bases between them. The CDR3 is made up of 15 amino acids. CDR3 sequence: CASSVDPGRTDTQYF. In DNA form, the CDR3 reads TGTGCCAGCAGCGTAGACCCGGGACGCACAGATACGCAGTATTTT.

A single count supports this clone. The J gene is TRBJ1-4, the V gene TRBV2; 8 bases line up with TRBD1. Germline trimming cut 8 bases from V and 2 bases from J; bases unmatched to any gene: 10. The germline gives CDR1 SNHLY, CDR2 FYNNEI. The CDR3 covers 16 residues. The DNA of the CDR3 is TGTGCCAGCCTAGGGGGCAGGGGGCTTACTAATGAAAAACTGTTTTTT. Translation: CASLGGRGLTNEKLFF.

The rearrangement joins TRBV2 to TRBJ1-2; tentatively, D is TRBD1 (6 bases). The CDR3 contains 15 residues. Germline V gives CDR1 SNHLY, CDR2 FYNNEI. V gave up 2 bases and J gave up 0 bases, with 10 bases separating them. The chain's CDR3 is CASSEYGQTNYGYTF. As DNA, the CDR3 is TGTGCCAGCAGTGAATACGGACAGACTAACTATGGCTACACCTTC.

The chain links TRBV20-1 to TRBJ2-7; D gene unclear. The CDR3 spans 11 residues. Germline CDR1 DFQATT, CDR2 SNEGSKA (reference sequence). The germline V and J ends were trimmed by 3 bases and 3 bases, with 6 bases remaining between them. Here the CDR3 DNA reads TGCAGTGCTAGTGCCCTCTACGAGCAGTACTTC. The encoded protein is CSASALYEQYF.

This clone was observed a single time. Distinct nucleotide sequences in the sample also encode this CDR3. This rearrangement joins TRBV5-4 to TRBJ2-3; D is undetermined. Germline CDR1 and CDR2: SGHNT and YYREEE (reference sequence). The CDR3 is 13 amino acids. Trimming took 4 bases from V and 6 from J, leaving 12 bases between them. CDR3 bases: TGTGCCAGCAGCCTTTCAGGTGCGGATACGCAGTATTTT. Translating gives CASSLSGADTQYF.

The chain employs TRBV4-1 and TRBJ2-3; D is uncertain. Germline V gives CDR1 MGHRA, CDR2 YSYEKL. V gave up 0 bases and J gave up 0 bases, with 4 bases separating them. This CDR3 spans 14 amino acids. The CDR3 DNA is TGCGCCAGCAGCCAAGATCCCAGCACAGATACGCAGTATTTT. Translating gives CASSQDPSTDTQYF.

The rearrangement joins TRBV7-6 to TRBJ2-2; 8 bases match TRBD2. The CDR3 loop spans 16 amino acids. The V segment lost 6 bases and the J segment 4 bases; nucleotides outside the gene matches: 10. Germline CDR1 is SGHVS and CDR2 is FNYEAQ. CDR3 nucleotides: TGTGCCAGCAGTTCTAGCCCCGCGGGGGGCACCGGGGAGCTGTTTTTT. Protein: CASSSSPAGGTGELFF.